These T cell receptor beta chains were read from a single sample in a study of control samples from healthy donors and cancer patients. Profiling relied on immunoSEQ multiplex PCR, and the TCRdb table lists in-frame clones only, not all of them. Seen here are some 200,000 clones, 80% to 95% observed once, and the top ten hold roughly 1.6%. Input material: blood. All receptors derive from a young man in good health. Both conserved end residues are part of each CDR3. Fields, in order: D gene, CDR3 length, clone size, V gene, J gene, CDR3 DNA, CDR3 protein. The D gene is left open where the match is weak. Clone size, where shown, is once, few, many, or a class for clones that have expanded.

D gene: NA; CDR3 length: 11; clone size: NA; V gene: TRBV5-1; J gene: TRBJ2-7; CDR3 DNA: TGCGCCAGCAGCTTGGCCGGGCCCCAGTACTTC; CDR3 protein: CASSLAGPQYF
D gene: NA; CDR3 length: 15; clone size: NA; V gene: TRBV5-4; J gene: TRBJ2-7; CDR3 DNA: TGTGCCAGCAGTCGTGAACCGGGACAAGGCTACGAGCAGTACTTC; CDR3 protein: CASSREPGQGYEQYF
D gene: NA; CDR3 length: 12; clone size: NA; V gene: TRBV6-5; J gene: TRBJ1-2; CDR3 DNA: TGTGCCAGCAGTTCTGGTTTTTATGGCTACACCTTC; CDR3 protein: CASSSGFYGYTF
D gene: NA; CDR3 length: 14; clone size: NA; V gene: TRBV28; J gene: TRBJ1-4; CDR3 DNA: TGTGCCAGCAGTCGACTCGGACTAAATGAAAAACTGTTTTTT; CDR3 protein: CASSRLGLNEKLFF
D gene: NA; CDR3 length: 14; clone size: NA; V gene: TRBV10-2; J gene: TRBJ2-2; CDR3 DNA: TGCGCCAGCACTACGGGGGCTAACACCGGGGAGCTGTTTTTT; CDR3 protein: CASTTGANTGELFF
D gene: TRBD1; CDR3 length: 15; clone size: NA; V gene: TRBV5-4; J gene: TRBJ1-6; CDR3 DNA: TGTGCCAGCAGCTTCTGGACAGGGTCGGATTCACCCCTCCACTTT; CDR3 protein: CASSFWTGSDSPLHF
D gene: TRBD2; CDR3 length: 15; clone size: NA; V gene: TRBV15; J gene: TRBJ2-7; CDR3 DNA: TGTGCCACCAGTTTTCCGGGACTAGCGGTGAACCAGCAGTACTTC; CDR3 protein: CATSFPGLAVNQQYF
D gene: NA; CDR3 length: 16; clone size: NA; V gene: TRBV11-3; J gene: TRBJ2-1; CDR3 DNA: TGTGCCAGCAGCTTAGGACCTCTTACCTCCTACAATGAGCAGTTCTTC; CDR3 protein: CASSLGPLTSYNEQFF
D gene: TRBD1; CDR3 length: 16; clone size: NA; V gene: TRBV11-2; J gene: TRBJ1-4; CDR3 DNA: TGTGCCAGCAGCCTAAACAGGGGCCCAACTAATGAAAAACTGTTTTTT; CDR3 protein: CASSLNRGPTNEKLFF
D gene: TRBD1; CDR3 length: 15; clone size: NA; V gene: TRBV30; J gene: TRBJ1-2; CDR3 DNA: TGTGCCTGGAGTAGGGTGGGGACAGGGGGCTATGGCTACACCTTC; CDR3 protein: CAWSRVGTGGYGYTF
D gene: NA; CDR3 length: 16; clone size: NA; V gene: TRBV19; J gene: TRBJ2-1; CDR3 DNA: TGTGCCAGTAGGAGAGGGACCACCCCCGGTTACAATGAGCAGTTCTTC; CDR3 protein: CASRRGTTPGYNEQFF
D gene: NA; CDR3 length: 14; clone size: once; V gene: TRBV5-1; J gene: TRBJ1-2; CDR3 DNA: TGCGCCAGCAGCTTGGCGGACCGGAACTATGGCTACACCTTC; CDR3 protein: CASSLADRNYGYTF
D gene: NA; CDR3 length: 14; clone size: NA; V gene: TRBV9; J gene: TRBJ2-3; CDR3 DNA: TGTGCCAGCAGCGCGCGGGGAGCCACAGATACGCAGTATTTT; CDR3 protein: CASSARGATDTQYF
D gene: NA; CDR3 length: 14; clone size: NA; V gene: TRBV28; J gene: TRBJ1-1; CDR3 DNA: TGTGCCAGCAGTTTAACACAGGAGAACACTGAAGCTTTCTTT; CDR3 protein: CASSLTQENTEAFF
D gene: NA; CDR3 length: 10; clone size: once; V gene: TRBV29-1; J gene: TRBJ1-2; CDR3 DNA: TGCAGCGTTGTTAAGGGAGGCTACACCTTC; CDR3 protein: CSVVKGGYTF
D gene: NA; CDR3 length: 11; clone size: NA; V gene: TRBV5-5; J gene: TRBJ2-7; CDR3 DNA: TGTGCCAGCAGCCCGGACAGAGAGCAGTACTTC; CDR3 protein: CASSPDREQYF
D gene: NA; CDR3 length: 18; clone size: NA; V gene: TRBV7-2; J gene: TRBJ2-1; CDR3 DNA: TGTGCCAGCAGCTTAGTTAGTCACTTCGGGCCCCCCTACAATGAGCAGTTCTTC; CDR3 protein: CASSLVSHFGPPYNEQFF
D gene: NA; CDR3 length: 15; clone size: NA; V gene: TRBV2; J gene: TRBJ2-3; CDR3 DNA: TGTGCCAGCAGTGAAAGAGCCCGCATCACAGATACGCAGTATTTT; CDR3 protein: CASSERARITDTQYF
D gene: TRBD1; CDR3 length: 16; clone size: NA; V gene: TRBV27; J gene: TRBJ2-5; CDR3 DNA: TGTGCCAGCAGTTCCGGACAGGGGGAGGTCGCTGAGACCCAGTACTTC; CDR3 protein: CASSSGQGEVAETQYF
D gene: NA; CDR3 length: 12; clone size: NA; V gene: TRBV29-1; J gene: TRBJ2-5; CDR3 DNA: TGCAGCGTTGACGGCGGGGAAGAGACCCAGTACTTC; CDR3 protein: CSVDGGEETQYF
D gene: NA; CDR3 length: 14; clone size: NA; V gene: TRBV5-1; J gene: TRBJ2-1; CDR3 DNA: TGCGCCAGCAGCTACGCGGTGGGTAACAATGAGCAGTTCTTC; CDR3 protein: CASSYAVGNNEQFF
D gene: NA; CDR3 length: 14; clone size: NA; V gene: TRBV28; J gene: TRBJ2-1; CDR3 DNA: TGTGCCAGCAGTCCTCCTGGGAACTACAATGAGCAGTTCTTC; CDR3 protein: CASSPPGNYNEQFF
D gene: NA; CDR3 length: 17; clone size: NA; V gene: TRBV5-1; J gene: TRBJ2-5; CDR3 DNA: TGCGCCAGCAGCTTCAATTCCTTGGGGGGCTCACAAGAGACCCAGTACTTC; CDR3 protein: CASSFNSLGGSQETQYF
D gene: NA; CDR3 length: 17; clone size: NA; V gene: TRBV10-1; J gene: TRBJ2-1; CDR3 DNA: TGCGCCAGCAGTGGGGGGGACTCGCCTAGCTCCTACAATGAGCAGTTCTTC; CDR3 protein: CASSGGDSPSSYNEQFF
D gene: NA; CDR3 length: 15; clone size: NA; V gene: TRBV4-1; J gene: TRBJ1-5; CDR3 DNA: TGCGCCAGCAGCCGGACAGTCTTGAGCAATCAGCCCCAGCATTTT; CDR3 protein: CASSRTVLSNQPQHF
D gene: NA; CDR3 length: 15; clone size: NA; V gene: TRBV5-4; J gene: TRBJ2-6; CDR3 DNA: TGTGCCAGCAGCCCGACAGGAGCCGGGGCCAACGTCCTGACTTTC; CDR3 protein: CASSPTGAGANVLTF
D gene: NA; CDR3 length: 13; clone size: NA; V gene: TRBV25-1; J gene: TRBJ1-2; CDR3 DNA: TGTGCCAGCAGTGATGGGGGGCCCTATGGCTACACCTTC; CDR3 protein: CASSDGGPYGYTF
D gene: TRBD2; CDR3 length: 15; clone size: NA; V gene: TRBV6-5; J gene: TRBJ2-3; CDR3 DNA: TGTGCCAGCAGCCAGACTAGCGGGGAAGAGGATACGCAGTATTTT; CDR3 protein: CASSQTSGEEDTQYF
D gene: NA; CDR3 length: 14; clone size: NA; V gene: TRBV20-1; J gene: TRBJ1-3; CDR3 DNA: TGCAGTGCTAGTGAGACAGGTTTTGGAAACACCATATATTTT; CDR3 protein: CSASETGFGNTIYF
D gene: NA; CDR3 length: 13; clone size: NA; V gene: TRBV6-2/TRBV6-3; J gene: TRBJ1-1; CDR3 DNA: TGTGCCAGCAGTTACTCACAGGGCACTGAAGCTTTCTTT; CDR3 protein: CASSYSQGTEAFF
D gene: NA; CDR3 length: 15; clone size: NA; V gene: TRBV24-1; J gene: TRBJ2-2; CDR3 DNA: TGTGCCACCAGTGCGACAGGAAAAAACACCGGGGAGCTGTTTTTT; CDR3 protein: CATSATGKNTGELFF
D gene: NA; CDR3 length: 19; clone size: NA; V gene: TRBV7-9; J gene: TRBJ2-3; CDR3 DNA: TGTGCCAGCAGCATACAGGGATGGAGACATAGGTCGGACACAGATACGCAGTATTTT; CDR3 protein: CASSIQGWRHRSDTDTQYF
D gene: TRBD2; CDR3 length: 16; clone size: NA; V gene: TRBV6-6; J gene: TRBJ2-5; CDR3 DNA: TGTGCCAGCACTCGACTAGCGGGGGGCGCAGGGGGGACCCAGTACTTC; CDR3 protein: CASTRLAGGAGGTQYF
D gene: NA; CDR3 length: 14; clone size: NA; V gene: TRBV27; J gene: TRBJ1-4; CDR3 DNA: TGTGCCAGCAGTTTACGAGGGGTTAGTGAAAAACTGTTTTTT; CDR3 protein: CASSLRGVSEKLFF
D gene: NA; CDR3 length: 15; clone size: NA; V gene: TRBV7-3; J gene: TRBJ1-5; CDR3 DNA: TGTGCCAGCAGTTCAAACATTGGTAGCAATCAGCCCCAGCATTTT; CDR3 protein: CASSSNIGSNQPQHF
D gene: NA; CDR3 length: 15; clone size: NA; V gene: TRBV27; J gene: TRBJ2-7; CDR3 DNA: TGTGCCAGCAGTTTATTGGCAGCTCCCTTAAACGAGCAGTACTTC; CDR3 protein: CASSLLAAPLNEQYF
D gene: TRBD1; CDR3 length: 13; clone size: NA; V gene: TRBV10-3; J gene: TRBJ2-5; CDR3 DNA: TGTGCCACCACGAGGGGGCTTGAAGAGACCCAGTACTTC; CDR3 protein: CATTRGLEETQYF
D gene: TRBD1; CDR3 length: 14; clone size: NA; V gene: TRBV2; J gene: TRBJ2-1; CDR3 DNA: TGTGCCAGCACCGGGACAGCCTCCTACAATGAGCAGTTCTTC; CDR3 protein: CASTGTASYNEQFF
D gene: NA; CDR3 length: 14; clone size: NA; V gene: TRBV5-1; J gene: TRBJ1-2; CDR3 DNA: TGCGCCAGCACCGACCCGGGAGGGGCGTATGGCTACACCTTC; CDR3 protein: CASTDPGGAYGYTF
D gene: NA; CDR3 length: 14; clone size: NA; V gene: TRBV18; J gene: TRBJ1-2; CDR3 DNA: TGTGCCAGCTCACTAGGACGGGACGGAGTTGGCTACACCTTC; CDR3 protein: CASSLGRDGVGYTF
D gene: NA; CDR3 length: 14; clone size: NA; V gene: TRBV27; J gene: TRBJ2-2; CDR3 DNA: TGTGCCAGCAGTTTTACACTGAACACCGGGGAGCTGTTTTTT; CDR3 protein: CASSFTLNTGELFF
D gene: TRBD2; CDR3 length: 14; clone size: NA; V gene: TRBV19; J gene: TRBJ2-1; CDR3 DNA: TGTGCCAGCAGGACTAGCGGGGGGTACAATGAGCAGTTCTTC; CDR3 protein: CASRTSGGYNEQFF
D gene: NA; CDR3 length: 13; clone size: NA; V gene: TRBV2; J gene: TRBJ2-7; CDR3 DNA: TGTGCCAGCAGTGACAGGGACAACTACGAGCAGTACTTC; CDR3 protein: CASSDRDNYEQYF
D gene: TRBD1; CDR3 length: 13; clone size: NA; V gene: TRBV6-1; J gene: TRBJ2-3; CDR3 DNA: TGTGCCAGCAGTGAAGGGACAGGATCTACGCAGTATTTT; CDR3 protein: CASSEGTGSTQYF
D gene: NA; CDR3 length: 13; clone size: NA; V gene: TRBV6-5; J gene: TRBJ1-1; CDR3 DNA: TGTGCCAGCGATTCAGGATGGAACACTGAAGCTTTCTTT; CDR3 protein: CASDSGWNTEAFF
D gene: NA; CDR3 length: 11; clone size: NA; V gene: TRBV19; J gene: TRBJ2-2; CDR3 DNA: TGTGCCAGTAGGCGAACCGGGGAGCTGTTTTTT; CDR3 protein: CASRRTGELFF
D gene: NA; CDR3 length: 12; clone size: NA; V gene: TRBV12-3/TRBV12-4; J gene: TRBJ2-5; CDR3 DNA: TGTGCCAGCAGTTTCTGGGCAGAGACCCAGTACTTC; CDR3 protein: CASSFWAETQYF
D gene: TRBD1; CDR3 length: 15; clone size: NA; V gene: TRBV2; J gene: TRBJ1-2; CDR3 DNA: TGTGCCAGCAGTCCCTTTATGACAGGGGGTTATGGCTACACCTTC; CDR3 protein: CASSPFMTGGYGYTF
D gene: NA; CDR3 length: 13; clone size: NA; V gene: TRBV12-3/TRBV12-4; J gene: TRBJ2-7; CDR3 DNA: TGTGCCAGCACCCCCGCAACAGGGTACGAGCAGTACTTC; CDR3 protein: CASTPATGYEQYF
D gene: TRBD1; CDR3 length: 16; clone size: NA; V gene: TRBV5-1; J gene: TRBJ2-7; CDR3 DNA: TGCGCCAGCAGCCCAACCGGGACAGGGGGTTCCTACGAGCAGTACTTC; CDR3 protein: CASSPTGTGGSYEQYF
D gene: NA; CDR3 length: 18; clone size: once; V gene: TRBV6-4; J gene: TRBJ2-7; CDR3 DNA: TGTGCCAGCAGTCAATCCTGTCTCGACGAACTTAACTCCTACGAGCAGTACTTC; CDR3 protein: CASSQSCLDELNSYEQYF
D gene: TRBD1; CDR3 length: 13; clone size: NA; V gene: TRBV28; J gene: TRBJ1-5; CDR3 DNA: TGTGCCAGTTCCCGGGACAGGGTTCAGCCCCAGCATTTT; CDR3 protein: CASSRDRVQPQHF
D gene: TRBD2; CDR3 length: 15; clone size: NA; V gene: TRBV27; J gene: TRBJ2-7; CDR3 DNA: TGTGCCAGCAGTTTGAAGGGACTAGCGTCCTACGAGCAGTACTTC; CDR3 protein: CASSLKGLASYEQYF
D gene: NA; CDR3 length: 17; clone size: NA; V gene: TRBV3-1/TRBV3-2; J gene: TRBJ2-1; CDR3 DNA: TGTGCCAGCTCGACTTTCAAACGGGGGAACTCCTACAATGAGCAGTTCTTC; CDR3 protein: CASSTFKRGNSYNEQFF
D gene: NA; CDR3 length: 12; clone size: once; V gene: TRBV7-6; J gene: TRBJ2-5; CDR3 DNA: TGTGCCAGCAGTTCAGGGCGGGAGACCCAGTACTTC; CDR3 protein: CASSSGRETQYF
D gene: NA; CDR3 length: 15; clone size: NA; V gene: TRBV5-5; J gene: TRBJ1-4; CDR3 DNA: TGTGCCAGCAGCTTGATGGGGGTGCCTAATGAAAAACTGTTTTTT; CDR3 protein: CASSLMGVPNEKLFF
D gene: NA; CDR3 length: 13; clone size: NA; V gene: TRBV27; J gene: TRBJ1-6; CDR3 DNA: TGTGCCAGCAGCGACCGGGATCTCCGTAGCCTCCACTTT; CDR3 protein: CASSDRDLRSLHF
D gene: NA; CDR3 length: 15; clone size: NA; V gene: TRBV6-2/TRBV6-3; J gene: TRBJ1-2; CDR3 DNA: TGTGCCAGCAGTTACTCGAAGCAGGGAGATCGGGGCTACACCTTC; CDR3 protein: CASSYSKQGDRGYTF
D gene: NA; CDR3 length: 13; clone size: NA; V gene: TRBV30; J gene: TRBJ1-4; CDR3 DNA: TGTGCCTGGAGTGTTGCAGGGCCCGAAAAACTGTTTTTT; CDR3 protein: CAWSVAGPEKLFF